These T cell receptor beta chains were read from a single sample in a study of cytomegalovirus exposure and HLA in healthy donors. Clones were sequenced by immunoSEQ multiplex PCR, and TCRdb holds only the in-frame ones, with some missing. The sample comprises about 72,000 clones, approximately 70% of which are singletons, and roughly 20% rests with the top ten. What was sequenced was PBMCs. These receptors all stem from a man in his forties in good health and CMV-seropositive. Both conserved end residues are part of each CDR3. A D gene is named only where the DNA matches it firmly. The listing skips clone size in some rows; elsewhere it reads once, few, many or a size class.

D gene,clone size,V gene,J gene,CDR3 protein,CDR3 DNA
TRBD2,NA,TRBV25-1,TRBJ2-2,CASTPRGGTGELFF,TGTGCCAGCACCCCACGGGGGGGCACCGGGGAGCTGTTTTTT
TRBD1,NA,TRBV27,TRBJ1-2,CASPSGTEYGYTF,TGTGCCAGCCCGTCCGGGACAGAGTATGGCTACACCTTC
TRBD2,NA,TRBV4-3,TRBJ2-1,CASSQDYTGGLNNEQFF,TGCGCCAGCAGCCAAGATTATACGGGGGGACTAAACAATGAGCAGTTCTTC
NA,NA,TRBV27,TRBJ1-1,CASSPRTEWAWVAFF,TGTGCCAGCAGTCCACGGACAGAGTGGGCCTGGGTAGCTTTCTTT
NA,NA,TRBV6-5,TRBJ1-1,CASSLSNFNTEAFF,TGTGCCAGCAGTCTATCTAACTTCAACACTGAAGCTTTCTTT
TRBD2,NA,TRBV2,TRBJ2-5,CASSEATSGGETQYF,TGTGCCAGCAGTGAAGCGACTAGCGGGGGGGAGACCCAGTACTTC
TRBD2,few,TRBV7-2,TRBJ2-5,CASSAEGASGGEETQYF,TGTGCCAGCAGCGCCGAGGGGGCTAGCGGGGGGGAAGAGACCCAGTACTTC
TRBD2,NA,TRBV7-2,TRBJ2-3,CASSLLAGGQGDTQYF,TGTGCCAGCAGCCTACTAGCGGGGGGGCAGGGAGATACGCAGTATTTT
TRBD1,NA,TRBV28,TRBJ1-4,CASMGQINEKLFF,TGTGCCAGCATGGGACAGATTAATGAAAAACTGTTTTTT
NA,NA,TRBV7-2,TRBJ1-5,CASSWGLNSNQPQHF,TGTGCCAGCAGTTGGGGACTTAATAGCAATCAGCCCCAGCATTTT
NA,NA,TRBV28,TRBJ2-5,CASLTRQEDGETQYF,TGTGCCAGCCTGACGCGACAGGAGGACGGGGAGACCCAGTACTTC
NA,NA,TRBV4-1,TRBJ2-1,CASSHAQVSNNEQFF,TGCGCCAGCAGCCACGCCCAAGTTAGCAACAATGAGCAGTTCTTC
NA,NA,TRBV18,TRBJ2-7,CASSPSENSYEQYF,TGTGCCAGCTCACCATCCGAGAATTCCTACGAGCAGTACTTC
TRBD1,NA,TRBV5-4,TRBJ1-4,CASSGQTGSDEKLFF,TGTGCCAGCAGCGGTCAGACAGGGTCGGACGAAAAACTGTTTTTT
NA,few,TRBV14,TRBJ2-5,CASSQGARSETQYF,TGTGCCAGCAGCCAAGGGGCCAGAAGCGAGACCCAGTACTTC
NA,few,TRBV5-1,TRBJ1-1,CASSLNQGEAFF,TGCGCCAGCAGCTTGAATCAGGGGGAAGCTTTCTTT
NA,NA,TRBV4-1,TRBJ1-6,CASRITGKINSPLHF,TGCGCCAGCAGAATCACCGGGAAAATCAATTCACCCCTCCACTTT
NA,NA,TRBV5-6,TRBJ2-7,CASSSGGGGSYEQYF,TGTGCCAGCAGTTCTGGGGGAGGCGGCTCCTACGAGCAGTACTTC
TRBD1,NA,TRBV10-3,TRBJ2-3,CAISVSQGLRDTQYF,TGTGCCATCAGTGTGTCACAGGGGTTAAGAGATACGCAGTATTTT
NA,NA,TRBV2,TRBJ1-1,CASSIGTEAFF,TGTGCCAGCAGTATCGGGACAGAAGCTTTCTTT
NA,NA,TRBV7-9,TRBJ2-3,CASSPRVQPHTQYF,TGTGCCAGCAGCCCCCGAGTCCAACCCCATACGCAGTATTTT
NA,NA,TRBV5-1,TRBJ1-1,CASSSRRGTEAFF,TGCGCCAGCAGCTCTCGGAGGGGCACTGAAGCTTTCTTT
TRBD1,few,TRBV30,TRBJ1-2,CAWSVRGTGTYGYTF,TGTGCCTGGAGTGTCAGAGGGACAGGGACCTATGGCTACACCTTC
NA,NA,TRBV11-2,TRBJ1-2,CASSKRSDYGYTF,TGTGCCAGCAGCAAGAGATCCGACTATGGCTACACCTTC
NA,NA,TRBV6-1,TRBJ1-5,CASSWANLQPQHF,TGTGCCAGCAGTTGGGCCAACCTGCAGCCCCAGCATTTT
TRBD2,few,TRBV5-1,TRBJ2-5,CASSLASVAGAETQYF,TGCGCCAGCAGCTTGGCCTCGGTAGCGGGGGCAGAGACCCAGTACTTC
TRBD1,NA,TRBV7-9,TRBJ2-7,CATKGTGTGAYEQYF,TGTGCCACCAAGGGGACCGGGACAGGAGCCTACGAGCAGTACTTC
TRBD1,NA,TRBV10-3,TRBJ1-1,CAISERGTGPGSATEAFF,TGTGCCATCAGTGAACGAGGGACAGGGCCTGGGTCGGCCACTGAAGCTTTCTTT
TRBD2,NA,TRBV7-2,TRBJ2-7,CASSFVSGGAYEQYF,TGTGCCAGCAGCTTCGTTAGCGGGGGCGCCTACGAGCAGTACTTC
NA,NA,TRBV30,TRBJ1-4,CAWSRVFLSATNEKLFF,TGTGCCTGGAGCAGGGTTTTTTTATCTGCAACTAATGAAAAACTGTTTTTT
TRBD1,NA,TRBV5-6,TRBJ2-7,CASSLGTGESYEQYF,TGTGCCAGTAGTTTAGGGACAGGGGAATCCTACGAGCAGTACTTC
NA,NA,TRBV7-6,TRBJ1-2,CASSSGYANYGYTF,TGTGCCAGCAGCTCTGGTTACGCGAACTATGGCTACACCTTC
NA,NA,TRBV7-9,TRBJ2-7,CASSGQGPMYEQYF,TGTGCCAGCAGCGGGCAGGGGCCAATGTACGAGCAGTACTTC
NA,NA,TRBV29-1,TRBJ1-2,CSVATGQGLGYTF,TGCAGCGTTGCAACTGGGCAGGGCTTGGGCTACACCTTC
NA,NA,TRBV10-2,TRBJ2-7,CASSDRDWRVSPQYF,TGCGCCAGCAGTGATAGGGACTGGAGGGTTTCGCCGCAGTACTTC
TRBD2,few,TRBV7-9,TRBJ2-5,CASSSTRGGIETQYF,TGTGCCAGCAGCTCGACGCGGGGGGGCATCGAGACCCAGTACTTC
NA,NA,TRBV6-5,TRBJ1-2,CASSYSDTGYGYTF,TGTGCCAGCAGTTATTCCGACACAGGGTACGGCTACACCTTC
NA,NA,TRBV4-2,TRBJ2-3,CASKQDLTDTQYF,TGTGCCAGCAAACAGGATCTCACAGATACGCAGTATTTT
NA,few,TRBV5-6,TRBJ1-2,CASRATIEGVGYTF,TGTGCCAGCAGGGCTACCATAGAAGGAGTTGGCTACACCTTC
NA,NA,TRBV28,TRBJ2-7,CASSLFRDYEQYF,TGTGCCAGCAGTTTATTCCGGGATTACGAGCAGTACTTC
NA,NA,TRBV15,TRBJ1-5,CATSRDRGVQPQHF,TGTGCCACCAGCAGAGATCGGGGGGTTCAGCCCCAGCATTTT
NA,NA,TRBV28,TRBJ1-5,CASSLPGQFGNQPQHF,TGTGCCAGCAGTTTACCCGGACAGTTTGGCAATCAGCCCCAGCATTTT
NA,NA,TRBV5-6,TRBJ1-6,CASSLGIGVPRGSPLHF,TGTGCCAGCAGCTTGGGTATCGGGGTGCCTCGTGGTTCACCCCTCCACTTT
TRBD1,few,TRBV4-1,TRBJ1-2,CASSQTGGNYGYTF,TGCGCCAGCAGCCAGACAGGGGGCAACTATGGCTACACCTTC
TRBD1,NA,TRBV15,TRBJ2-7,CATSGQGGYEQYF,TGTGCCACCAGCGGACAGGGGGGGTACGAGCAGTACTTC
NA,NA,TRBV4-1,TRBJ1-1,CASSQDRGASSLEAFF,TGCGCCAGCAGCCAAGATCGGGGGGCATCTAGTCTTGAAGCTTTCTTT
NA,NA,TRBV4-3,TRBJ2-7,CASSRAPEGYEQYF,TGCGCCAGCAGCCGCGCCCCAGAGGGCTACGAGCAGTACTTC
TRBD2,NA,TRBV30,TRBJ2-2,CAWRPPPSSGGELFF,TGTGCCTGGAGGCCCCCCCCCTCTAGCGGCGGGGAGCTGTTTTTT
TRBD2,NA,TRBV7-9,TRBJ2-3,CASGGAGGSTDTQYF,TGTGCCAGCGGCGGGGCGGGGGGTAGCACAGATACGCAGTATTTT
NA,NA,TRBV7-2,TRBJ1-2,CASSLGLSGYGYTF,TGTGCCAGCAGCTTAGGCCTGAGTGGCTATGGCTACACCTTC
TRBD2,once,TRBV7-2,TRBJ2-2,CASNRDRAGGGTGELFF,TGTGCCAGCAACCGTGACCGAGCGGGGGGTGGCACCGGGGAGCTGTTTTTT
NA,NA,TRBV11-3,TRBJ2-5,CASSAHPRGETQYF,TGTGCCAGCAGCGCCCACCCCCGCGGCGAGACCCAGTACTTC